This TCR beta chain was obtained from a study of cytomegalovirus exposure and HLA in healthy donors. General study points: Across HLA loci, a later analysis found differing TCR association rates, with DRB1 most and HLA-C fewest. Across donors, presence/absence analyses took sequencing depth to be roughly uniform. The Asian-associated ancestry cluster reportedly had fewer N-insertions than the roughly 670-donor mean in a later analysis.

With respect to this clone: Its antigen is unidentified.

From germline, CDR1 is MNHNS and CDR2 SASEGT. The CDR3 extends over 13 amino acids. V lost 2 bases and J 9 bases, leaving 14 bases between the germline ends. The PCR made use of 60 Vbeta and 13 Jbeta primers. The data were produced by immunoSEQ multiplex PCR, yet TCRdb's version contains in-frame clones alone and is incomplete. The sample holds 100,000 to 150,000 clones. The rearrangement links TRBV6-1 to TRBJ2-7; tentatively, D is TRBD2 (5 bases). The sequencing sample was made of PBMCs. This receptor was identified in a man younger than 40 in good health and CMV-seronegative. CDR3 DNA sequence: TGTGCCAGCAGTGAAAAGGAGGCTCTCGGGCAGTACTTC. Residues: CASSEKEALGQYF.